The T cell receptor beta chain under discussion was sequenced for a study of blood T cell repertoires in COVID-19. Study details: In each case, the material was cDNA or gDNA derived from T cells, B-cell-depleted T cells, or PBMCs.

Generated by immunoSEQ multiplex PCR, the TCRdb table keeps only in-frame clones and is missing some. The table includes more than 95,000 clones, 75% to 90% detected once. Germline V gene sequence: CDR1 SGHTA, CDR2 FQGNSA. Between the trimmed V and J ends, which lost 1 base and 2 bases, there was a span of 12 bases. There are 16 residues in the CDR3. The Seattle site enrolled patients during active infection and followed them longitudinally. There are a few counts of this clone. V and J are TRBV7-2 and TRBJ1-3, with TRBD1 as a possible D gene (5 bases). This clonotype originated in an elderly woman with COVID-19, enrolled during active disease. Sample: peripheral blood. For the CDR3, the DNA is TGTGCCAGCAGCTTAGAGTCAGGGAAGCCTGGAAACACCATATATTTT. It yields the protein CASSLESGKPGNTIYF.